Given below is one TCR beta chain in context. The target antigen is unknown. A read error is likely, as this CDR3 ends without the conserved phenylalanine or tryptophan. Because the CDR3's place on the DNA is in doubt, the DNA is left out and the CDR3 is given as listed by TCRdb. Profiling of TCR beta VDJ combinations and CDR3 sequences used genomic DNA as template. Using its own MiXCR run on the reads, TCRdb lists one record per CDR3 protein. This table holds some 410,000 distinct CDR3 sequences, 55% to 75% found once. This sample is part of a study of CD8+CD57+ T cells in acquired aplastic anemia. Across the study: For CD4+ cells, healthy donors had an average of about 9.9 million reads.

Study-wide points: There were 25 to 35 CD8+ CDR3 sequences that occurred in both patients and controls.

The sequence was collected from a human donor in good health, serving as a control. Sequencing was carried out using sorted CD4+, CD8+, or CD8+CD57+ T cells (not recorded which) from PBMCs.

CDR3 sequence reads: CASSRTGGYDDYT. The rearrangement links TRBV2 to TRBJ2-7; the table's D call, TRBD1, has no DNA check behind it. Germline V CDR1 and CDR2: SNHLY, FYNNEI. The CDR3 is 13 amino acids long, termini counted.